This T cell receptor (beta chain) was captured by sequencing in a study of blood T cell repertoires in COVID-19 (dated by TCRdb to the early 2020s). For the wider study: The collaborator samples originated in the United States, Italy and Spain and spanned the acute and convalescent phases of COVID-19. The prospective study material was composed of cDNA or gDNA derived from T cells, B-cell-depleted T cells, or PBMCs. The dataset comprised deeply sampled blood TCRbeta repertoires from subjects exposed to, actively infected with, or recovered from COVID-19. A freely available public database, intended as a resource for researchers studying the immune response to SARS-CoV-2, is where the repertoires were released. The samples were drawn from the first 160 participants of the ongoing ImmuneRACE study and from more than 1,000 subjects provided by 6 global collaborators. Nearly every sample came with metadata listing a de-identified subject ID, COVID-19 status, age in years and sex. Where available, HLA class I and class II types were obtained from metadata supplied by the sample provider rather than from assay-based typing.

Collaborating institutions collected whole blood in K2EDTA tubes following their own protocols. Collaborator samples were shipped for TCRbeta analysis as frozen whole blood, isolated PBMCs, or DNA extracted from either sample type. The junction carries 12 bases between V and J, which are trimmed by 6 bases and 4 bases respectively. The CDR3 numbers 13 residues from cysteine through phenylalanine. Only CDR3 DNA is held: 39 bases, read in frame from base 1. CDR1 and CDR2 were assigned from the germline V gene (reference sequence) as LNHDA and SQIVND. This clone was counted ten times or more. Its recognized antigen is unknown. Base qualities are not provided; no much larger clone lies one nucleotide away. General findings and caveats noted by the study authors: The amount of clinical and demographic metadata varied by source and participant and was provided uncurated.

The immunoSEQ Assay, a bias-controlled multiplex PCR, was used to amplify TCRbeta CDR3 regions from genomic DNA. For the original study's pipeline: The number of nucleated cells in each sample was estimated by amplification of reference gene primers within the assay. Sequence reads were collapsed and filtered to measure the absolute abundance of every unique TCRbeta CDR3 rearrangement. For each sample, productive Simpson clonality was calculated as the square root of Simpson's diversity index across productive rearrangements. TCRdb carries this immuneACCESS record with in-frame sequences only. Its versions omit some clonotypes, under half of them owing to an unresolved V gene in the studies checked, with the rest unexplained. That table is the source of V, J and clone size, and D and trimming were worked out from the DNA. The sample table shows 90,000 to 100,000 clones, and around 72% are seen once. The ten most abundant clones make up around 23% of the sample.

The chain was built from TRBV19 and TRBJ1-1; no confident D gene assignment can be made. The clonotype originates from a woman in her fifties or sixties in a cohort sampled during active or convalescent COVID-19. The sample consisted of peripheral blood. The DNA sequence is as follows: TGTGCCAGTAGCCAGAAAAGCGGCACTGAAGCTTTCTTT. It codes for CASSQKSGTEAFF.